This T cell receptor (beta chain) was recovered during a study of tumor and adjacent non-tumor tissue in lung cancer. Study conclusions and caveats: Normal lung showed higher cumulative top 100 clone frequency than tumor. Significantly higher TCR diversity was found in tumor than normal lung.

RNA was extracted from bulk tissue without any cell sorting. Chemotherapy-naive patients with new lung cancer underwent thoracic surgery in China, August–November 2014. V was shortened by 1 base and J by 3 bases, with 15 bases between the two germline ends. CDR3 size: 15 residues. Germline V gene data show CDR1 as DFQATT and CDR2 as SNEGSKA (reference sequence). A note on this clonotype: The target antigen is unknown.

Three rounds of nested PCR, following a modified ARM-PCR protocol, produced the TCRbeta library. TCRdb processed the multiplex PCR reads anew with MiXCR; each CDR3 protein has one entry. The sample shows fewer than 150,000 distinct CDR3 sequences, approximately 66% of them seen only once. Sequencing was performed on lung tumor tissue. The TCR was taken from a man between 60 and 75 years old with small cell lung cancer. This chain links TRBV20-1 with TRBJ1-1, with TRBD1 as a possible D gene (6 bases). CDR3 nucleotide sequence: TGCAGTGCTAGAGTTAATCAGGGGCACGACACTGAAGCTTTCTTT. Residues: CSARVNQGHDTEAFF.